Given below is one T cell receptor beta chain in context. The antigen remains unidentified. The CDR3 runs to 16 residues. Germline V gene lookup returns CDR1 DFQATT and CDR2 SNEGSKA (reference sequence). The trim removed 0 bases at V and 4 bases at J, leaving 6 bases unmatched. The data were obtained in a study of T cell repertoires in cytomegalovirus infection. Overall study: Public signatures in TCR beta pointed to CMV infection and matching HLA type. Overall study results and limits: Identification of carriers of CMV plus the relevant HLA was achieved through cumulative public TCR beta family frequency.

TCRdb reanalysed the reads using MiXCR and keeps one entry per CDR3 protein. Of 270,000 or so distinct CDR3 sequences in the sample, 15% to 20% were seen once. The chain couples TRBV20-1 to TRBJ2-2, with 9 bases matching TRBD2. Input material: CD8+ T cells from PBMCs. The source is a human donor in good health (CMV status not recorded). Some clones in this sample may be carry-over from other donors' samples. Here the CDR3 DNA reads TGCAGTGCTAGAGATCTTGGCGGGGGGGCCACCGGGGAGCTGTTTTTT. Amino acid sequence: CSARDLGGGATGELFF.